This record covers a single TCR beta chain. Its specific antigen is unknown. No much larger clone exists at a distance of one base, and base qualities are not known. The data belong to a study of T cell responses to AZD1222 COVID-19 vaccine listed by TCRdb under 2021. Regarding the research as a whole: TCR sequencing was performed for some 250 trial participants, of whom about 210 were given two doses of AZD1222 and some 26 were given two doses of MenACWY control vaccine. Trial participants were enrolled by age into 18-55, 56-69 and 70-plus year subgroups, with approximately 150, 28 and 58 TCR-sequenced participants respectively.

The CDR3 regions of human TCRbeta chains were analyzed by immunosequencing. In the paper's pipeline: Repertoire TCRs were matched against a reference library of SARS-CoV-2-specific TCRs generated with the MIRA antigen-specificity platform. Breadth was defined as the fraction of unique TCRs that were SARS-CoV-2-associated, and depth was defined as the fraction of total T cells that were SARS-CoV-2-associated. Using the MIRA data, every spike-specific TCR was mapped to the spike region that the TCR reacted to and assigned to either a CD4 or a CD8 class. Log10-transformed breadth and depth values were compared by one-way ANOVA with Sidak's multiple comparisons tests. TCRdb obtained this table from immuneACCESS and retained in-frame rearrangements with V and J assigned. These tables miss some clones; where compared with another copy, unresolved V genes account for less than half of the shortfall, and the remainder is unexplained. V, J and clone size are those of that table, while D and trimming were read from the DNA. The sample contains 130,000 or so clones, roughly 93% of them found a single time. Less than 0.95% of the sample goes to the ten largest clones.

The time point label here, explained by the study, means: baseline before first vaccination. Per the publication, the treatment or condition label means: meningococcal conjugate vaccine given as trial control. Vaccinee samples came from UK trials COV001 and COV002, including a single-blind randomized controlled phase 2/3 trial of AZD1222 (ChAdOx1 nCoV-19) in healthy adults. For TCRbeta chain sequencing, PBMC samples from trial participants were taken at day 0 and at day 28 after the second dose. The germline V gene specifies SGDLS as CDR1 and YYNGEE as CDR2. From the cysteine up to the phenylalanine, the CDR3 has a length of 15 residues. The CDR3 DNA has 45 bases and is translated from base 1. The germline ends are 16 bases apart after V is trimmed by 0 bases and J by 9 bases. Beyond this particular receptor, the publication reports: In the small 56-69-year group, the increase in depth fell short of significance, most likely because of low power. After two AZD1222 doses, both the breadth and the depth of spike-specific TCRs were significantly higher than at day 0 and than in MenACWY recipients. Nearly half of unique spike-specific TCRs reportedly recognized epitopes outside regions mutated in the B.1.351 and B.1.1.7 variants. The whole spike protein was spanned by vaccine-associated CD4 TCRs, and dominant responses were seen in regions 160-218 and 743-854. No day 14 peak-response samples were available, so repertoires were characterized only after the peak T cell response. Conclusions about previously exposed vaccinees are limited because only a handful of AZD1222 recipients were SARS-CoV-2 seropositive at baseline. Participants were mostly white British, with more females than males. The authors suggested clonal diversity may have been underestimated.

Sequences were derived from peripheral blood, sampled on day 0 of MenACWY control vaccination. The sequence joins TRBV9 to TRBJ2-1; possibly the D gene is TRBD2, per 5 matching bases. The source is an adult in good health. The DNA is TGTGCCAGCAGCGTAGAACCCAGGCTAGCCACTGAGCAGTTCTTC. Its amino acids are CASSVEPRLATEQFF.